The 5 T cell receptor beta chains given below trace back to one sample, sequenced in a study of OX40 agonist ivuxolimab in advanced cancers. Method: immunoSEQ multiplex PCR; TCRdb's copy keeps in-frame clones and lacks some. This sample has some 45,000 clones, with more than 80% found just once. The source was CD4+ or CD8+ T cells sorted from blood, collected in a trial of the OX40 agonist ivuxolimab. These receptors originate from an adult with an advanced solid tumor such as melanoma, head and neck, liver or kidney cancer.

The rearrangement links TRBV27 to TRBJ2-3; the match to TRBD2 covers 8 bases. The germline CDR1 and CDR2 sequences are MNHEY and SMNVEV (reference sequence). The CDR3 loop spans 14 amino acids. The V segment lost 6 bases and the J segment 5 bases; nucleotides outside the gene matches: 7. The CDR3 nucleotides are TGTGCCAGCAGCAGAGAAGCGGGAGTAGATACGCAGTATTTT. Its protein is CASSREAGVDTQYF.

The CDR3 region is CSVEDYRGPGYTF. As DNA, the CDR3 is TGCAGCGTTGAAGATTACAGGGGGCCTGGCTACACCTTC. V gene TRBV29-1 combines with J gene TRBJ1-2; 9 nucleotides match TRBD1. This CDR3 is built from 13 residues. V lost 0 bases and J lost 7; bases outside the gene matches: 3. The germline CDR1 and CDR2 sequences are SQVTM and ANQGSEA.

The table lists this clone with a count of one. Here the CDR3 reads CASSTGTTYEEQYF. The CDR3, as DNA: TGTGCCAGCAGTACCGGGACTACCTACGAGGAGCAGTACTTC. This chain links TRBV6-1 with TRBJ2-7; 7 bases map to TRBD2. The trim removed 5 bases at V and 7 bases at J, leaving 11 bases unmatched. Germline loops: CDR1 MNHNS, CDR2 SASEGT. The CDR3 consists of 14 residues.

V usage is TRBV7-9 and J usage is TRBJ1-2, with 8 bases fitting TRBD1. Germline loops: CDR1 SEHNR, CDR2 FQNEAQ (reference sequence). The CDR3 consists of 13 residues. The junction had 4 bases not matched to a gene; V was cut back by 7 bases and J by 3 bases. The chain's CDR3 is CASTGTGDYGYTF. The CDR3 DNA follows: TGTGCCAGCACCGGGACAGGCGACTATGGCTACACCTTC.

The J gene is TRBJ1-2, the V gene TRBV9; maybe TRBD1 (6 bases). V lost 1 base to trimming and J lost 0 bases, with 22 bases between them. Germline CDR1 and CDR2: SGDLS and YYNGEE. The CDR3 is 19 residues long. CDR3 amino acids: CASSVNGGRQESTNYGYTF. The CDR3 DNA is TGTGCCAGCAGCGTAAACGGAGGGAGACAGGAATCGACTAACTATGGCTACACCTTC.